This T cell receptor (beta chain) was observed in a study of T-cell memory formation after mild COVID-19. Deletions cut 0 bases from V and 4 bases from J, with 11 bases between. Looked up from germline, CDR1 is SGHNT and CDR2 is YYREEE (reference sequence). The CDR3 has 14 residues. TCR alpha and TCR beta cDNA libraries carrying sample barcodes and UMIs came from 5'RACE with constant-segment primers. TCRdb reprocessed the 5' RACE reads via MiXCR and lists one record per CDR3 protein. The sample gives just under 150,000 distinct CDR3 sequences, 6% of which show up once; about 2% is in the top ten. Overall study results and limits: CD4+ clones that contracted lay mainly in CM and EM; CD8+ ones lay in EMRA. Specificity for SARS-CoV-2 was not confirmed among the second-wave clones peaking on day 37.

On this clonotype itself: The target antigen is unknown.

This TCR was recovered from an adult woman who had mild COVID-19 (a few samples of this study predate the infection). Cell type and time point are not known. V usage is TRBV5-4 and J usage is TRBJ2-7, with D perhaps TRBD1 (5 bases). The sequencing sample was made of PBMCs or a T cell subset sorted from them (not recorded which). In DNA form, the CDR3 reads TGTGCCAGCAGCTTGGAGACAGCTGCTTACGAGCAGTACTTC. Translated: CASSLETAAYEQYF.